The 10 T cell receptor beta chains presented below share a single source sample, sequenced in a study of T-cell reconstitution after alpha-beta-depleted transplantation in children. Library preparation (for TCRbeta) was performed with unique molecular identifiers. TCRdb passed the PCR reads through MiXCR, listing each CDR3 protein once. This table holds 40,000 to 55,000 distinct CDR3 sequences, about 9% found once. Sequencing used PBMCs, mostly from graft donor cells, obtained 60 days after TCRalphabeta/CD19-depleted stem cell transplant. The source of these receptors is a male patient under 10 years old who had a stem cell transplant for chronic granulomatous disease, so the T cells may come from the graft donor.

This clonotype was observed at least ten times. This sequence joins TRBV5-1 and TRBJ2-3; D may be TRBD2 (5 bases). CDR1 and CDR2 (germline): SGHRS, YFSETQ. Trimming pared 4 bases from V and 4 bases from J, leaving 13 bases between. The CDR3 extends over 14 amino acids. The CDR3 coding sequence is TGCGCCAGCAGCCCAAGCCGACTATCAGATACGCAGTATTTT. Translating gives CASSPSRLSDTQYF.

This clonotype occurred many times. The rearrangement joins TRBV27 to TRBJ1-6; TRBD1 might be the D (6 bases). This CDR3 has 13 amino acids. Trimming stripped 3 bases from V and 10 bases from J, with 10 bases between. Per the germline V gene, CDR1 is MNHEY and CDR2 is SMNVEV (reference sequence). This chain's CDR3 is CASSFRGASPLHF. CDR3 nucleotides: TGTGCCAGCAGTTTTAGGGGGGCATCACCCCTCCACTTT.

This clonotype was counted at least ten times. This rearrangement joins TRBV5-4 to TRBJ2-2, with 8 positions matching TRBD1. The CDR3 sequence is 14 residues long. J lost 7 bases, V lost 4 bases, and 6 bases had no gene match. CDR1 and CDR2 (germline): SGHNT, YYREEE (reference sequence). The CDR3 DNA reads as TGTGCCAGCAGCCGGGACAGGCTTGGCGGGGAGCTGTTTTTT. This encodes CASSRDRLGGELFF.

This chain links TRBV29-1 with TRBJ2-5, with 13 bases identical to TRBD2. Per the germline V gene, CDR1 is SQVTM and CDR2 is ANQGSEA. CDR3 size: 18 residues. Unmatched junction bases numbered 14, after V lost 3 bases and J lost 4 bases. In DNA form, the CDR3 reads TGCAGCGTTGATTTTCAACTAGCGGGAGGGCCCGGAGTAGAGACCCAGTACTTC. Amino acid sequence: CSVDFQLAGGPGVETQYF. The entire variable domain, with the rest obtained from reference TRBV29-1 and TRBJ2-5, is as follows: SAVISQKPSRDICQRGTSLTIQCQVDSQVTMMFWYRQQPGQSLTLIATANQGSEATYESGFVIDKFPISRPNLTFSTLTVSNMSPEDSSIYLCSVDFQLAGGPGVETQYFGPGTRLLVL.

In this sample, this clonotype turned up many times. V is TRBV7-9 and J is TRBJ2-1, with 10 bases fitting TRBD2. This CDR3 comprises 16 residues. Germline CDR1 SEHNR, CDR2 FQNEAQ (reference sequence). The V and J ends lost 2 bases and 6 bases, in that order; junction bases with no gene match: 7. The DNA for the CDR3 is TGTGCCAGCAGCTTACCCCTAGCGGGAGCTATCAATGAGCAGTTCTTC. It translates to CASSLPLAGAINEQFF. The complete variable domain, with remaining parts taken from reference TRBV7-9 and TRBJ2-1, reads DTGVSQNPRHKITKRGQNVTFRCDPISEHNRLYWYRQTLGQGPEFLTYFQNEAQLEKSRLLSDRFSAERPKGSFSTLEIQRTEQGDSAMYLCASSLPLAGAINEQFFGPGTRLTVL.

This clonotype was recorded at least ten times. The chain carries TRBV27 and TRBJ2-7; D ambiguous. Trimming pared 3 bases from V and 3 bases from J, leaving 9 bases between. Germline CDR1 reads MNHEY; CDR2 reads SMNVEV (reference sequence). The CDR3 sequence is 13 residues long. The CDR3 loop reads CASSFGVDYEQYF. The CDR3 coding sequence is TGTGCCAGCAGTTTCGGAGTTGACTACGAGCAGTACTTC.

This clonotype was picked up many times. V gene TRBV7-2 combines with J gene TRBJ2-3, with a possible D match to TRBD2 (6 bases). The CDR3 runs to 15 residues. V was shortened by 5 bases and J by 2 bases, with 14 bases between the two germline ends. Germline V gene lookup returns CDR1 SGHTA and CDR2 FQGNSA. The CDR3 sequence is CASSLRELYTDTQYF. The CDR3 DNA follows: TGTGCCAGCAGCCTACGGGAGTTATACACAGATACGCAGTATTTT.

This clonotype was picked up many times. This chain links TRBV27 with TRBJ2-4; TRBD1 might be the D (6 bases). This CDR3 contains 13 residues. Germline lookup yields CDR1 MNHEY and CDR2 SMNVEV (reference sequence). With 7 bases removed from V and 7 bases from J, the gap between germline ends came to 14 bases. In nucleotides, the CDR3 is TGTGCCAGCAAGGGCAGGGGATGGAACATTCAGTACTTC. As protein: CASKGRGWNIQYF.

On this clonotype: A much larger clone lies one base from this, so it may be a read error. The gene calls are TRBV5-1 and TRBJ1-6, with D hard to call. The V gene lost 3 bases and the J gene lost 4 bases, with 11 bases spanning the gap. Germline V gene sequence: CDR1 SGHRS, CDR2 YFSETQ. The CDR3 extends over 15 amino acids. The chain's CDR3 is CASSSDPRYNSPLHF. DNA of the CDR3: TGCGCCAGCAGCTCGGATCCCCGATATAATTCACCCCTCCACTTT.

This clonotype was seen at least ten times. V gene TRBV14 combines with J gene TRBJ1-5; D perhaps matches TRBD1 (5 bases). The CDR3 is made up of 13 amino acids. The V gene's germline CDR1 is SGHDN and CDR2 FVKESK. V lost 4 bases to trimming and J lost 3 bases, with 7 bases between them. In nucleotides, the CDR3 is TGTGCCAGCAGCCGGGACGCCAATCAGCCCCAGCATTTT. It translates to CASSRDANQPQHF.